The rows below give T cell receptor beta chains drawn from one sample of a study of T-cell reconstitution after alpha-beta-depleted transplantation in children. TCRdb used MiXCR to reprocess the PCR reads, holding one entry per CDR3 protein. In the table there are around 200,000 distinct CDR3 sequences, about 6.8% of which are singletons. The source material was PBMCs from the stem cell graft donor, sampled from the stem cell graft. These TCRs come from a human donor who donated a stem cell graft to a child with Wiskott-Aldrich syndrome. Both conserved end residues are part of each CDR3. The order of the fields is D gene, V gene, clone size, J gene, CDR3 protein, CDR3 DNA. The D gene is left open where the match is weak. Not all rows give a size; the values are once, few, many and, for expanded clones, a class.

d_gene: TRBD2
v_gene: TRBV11-3
abundance: -
j_gene: TRBJ2-5
CDR3aa: CASSLVEFGGEGGYQETQYF
CDR3nt: TGTGCCAGCAGCTTAGTGGAATTCGGCGGGGAGGGAGGTTACCAAGAGACCCAGTACTTC

d_gene: -
v_gene: TRBV7-2
abundance: -
j_gene: TRBJ1-4
CDR3aa: CASSPVSGLANEKLFF
CDR3nt: TGTGCCAGCAGCCCTGTGTCAGGGCTTGCTAATGAAAAACTGTTTTTT

d_gene: -
v_gene: TRBV20-1
abundance: many
j_gene: TRBJ1-3
CDR3aa: CSATPVSGNTIYF
CDR3nt: TGCAGTGCTACCCCGGTCTCTGGAAACACCATATATTTT

d_gene: -
v_gene: TRBV6-1
abundance: -
j_gene: TRBJ1-2
CDR3aa: CASSEHGPNYGYTF
CDR3nt: TGTGCCAGCAGTGAACACGGCCCTAACTATGGCTACACCTTC

d_gene: -
v_gene: TRBV18
abundance: few
j_gene: TRBJ1-4
CDR3aa: CASSPKARPGNEKLFF
CDR3nt: TGTGCCAGCTCACCAAAGGCAAGACCCGGTAATGAAAAACTGTTTTTT

d_gene: -
v_gene: TRBV4-3
abundance: many
j_gene: TRBJ1-5
CDR3aa: CASSQEHTSNQPQHF
CDR3nt: TGCGCCAGCAGCCAAGAGCACACTAGCAATCAGCCCCAGCATTTT

d_gene: -
v_gene: TRBV14
abundance: few
j_gene: TRBJ1-1
CDR3aa: CASSQDRKNTEAFF
CDR3nt: TGTGCCAGCAGCCAAGATCGAAAAAACACTGAAGCTTTCTTT

d_gene: TRBD2
v_gene: TRBV20-1
abundance: many
j_gene: TRBJ2-3
CDR3aa: CSARGGRGGTDTQYF
CDR3nt: TGCAGTGCTAGAGGCGGGCGGGGGGGCACAGATACGCAGTATTTT

d_gene: -
v_gene: TRBV12-3/TRBV12-4
abundance: many
j_gene: TRBJ2-1
CDR3aa: CASSHRGGAPYNEQFF
CDR3nt: TGTGCCAGCAGTCACCGAGGAGGGGCCCCCTACAATGAGCAGTTCTTC

d_gene: -
v_gene: TRBV6-2/TRBV6-3
abundance: few
j_gene: TRBJ2-2
CDR3aa: CASSYSTGRLNTGELFF
CDR3nt: TGTGCCAGCAGTTACTCGACGGGCAGGTTAAACACCGGGGAGCTGTTTTTT

d_gene: -
v_gene: TRBV12-3/TRBV12-4
abundance: many
j_gene: TRBJ2-3
CDR3aa: CASSAAASTDTQYF
CDR3nt: TGTGCCAGCTCCGCGGCAGCGAGCACAGATACGCAGTATTTT

d_gene: -
v_gene: TRBV24-1
abundance: many
j_gene: TRBJ2-1
CDR3aa: CATSETNNEQFF
CDR3nt: TGTGCCACCAGTGAAACCAACAATGAGCAGTTCTTC

d_gene: -
v_gene: TRBV27
abundance: -
j_gene: TRBJ1-5
CDR3aa: CASSPGLLLGAQHF
CDR3nt: TGTGCCAGCAGCCCGGGACTTCTCCTAGGGGCCCAGCATTTT

d_gene: -
v_gene: TRBV6-6
abundance: many
j_gene: TRBJ2-7
CDR3aa: CASSAHNEQYF
CDR3nt: TGTGCCAGCAGCGCACACAACGAGCAGTACTTC

d_gene: TRBD2
v_gene: TRBV29-1
abundance: many
j_gene: TRBJ2-3
CDR3aa: CSAGLAGEDTQYF
CDR3nt: TGCAGCGCAGGACTAGCGGGAGAAGATACGCAGTATTTT

d_gene: -
v_gene: TRBV11-2
abundance: few
j_gene: TRBJ2-2
CDR3aa: CASSPIVGTGELFF
CDR3nt: TGTGCCAGCAGCCCAATCGTGGGCACCGGGGAGCTGTTTTTT

d_gene: TRBD2
v_gene: TRBV12-3/TRBV12-4
abundance: many
j_gene: TRBJ2-3
CDR3aa: CASSFSGRFTDTQYF
CDR3nt: TGTGCCAGCAGTTTTAGCGGGAGGTTCACAGATACGCAGTATTTT

d_gene: TRBD1
v_gene: TRBV5-1
abundance: few
j_gene: TRBJ2-1
CDR3aa: CASSLLSGQGAGEQFF
CDR3nt: TGCGCCAGCAGCCTACTTTCGGGACAGGGGGCCGGTGAGCAGTTCTTC

d_gene: -
v_gene: TRBV18
abundance: many
j_gene: TRBJ2-1
CDR3aa: CASSPPGGGGDYNEQFF
CDR3nt: TGTGCCAGCTCACCACCGGGTGGCGGGGGCGACTACAATGAGCAGTTCTTC

d_gene: TRBD1
v_gene: TRBV20-1
abundance: many
j_gene: TRBJ2-5
CDR3aa: CSARDSSYQETQYF
CDR3nt: TGCAGTGCGAGGGACAGCTCGTACCAAGAGACCCAGTACTTC

d_gene: -
v_gene: TRBV5-1
abundance: many
j_gene: TRBJ2-7
CDR3aa: CASHQEGEQYF
CDR3nt: TGCGCCAGCCACCAAGAGGGCGAGCAGTACTTC

d_gene: TRBD2
v_gene: TRBV20-1
abundance: -
j_gene: TRBJ2-4
CDR3aa: CSAARLAGGMPNIQYF
CDR3nt: TGCAGTGCCGCCCGACTAGCGGGGGGAATGCCAAACATTCAGTACTTC

d_gene: -
v_gene: TRBV12-3/TRBV12-4
abundance: many
j_gene: TRBJ1-2
CDR3aa: CASSGGVRSYTF
CDR3nt: TGTGCCAGCAGTGGGGGGGTGAGGAGCTACACCTTC

d_gene: -
v_gene: TRBV27
abundance: many
j_gene: TRBJ1-5
CDR3aa: CASSLYGISNQPQHF
CDR3nt: TGTGCCAGCAGTTTATACGGTATTAGCAATCAGCCCCAGCATTTT

d_gene: -
v_gene: TRBV9
abundance: few
j_gene: TRBJ2-5
CDR3aa: CASSPGPVEGTQYF
CDR3nt: TGTGCCAGCAGCCCAGGACCAGTCGAGGGGACCCAGTACTTC

d_gene: TRBD1
v_gene: TRBV10-3
abundance: many
j_gene: TRBJ2-1
CDR3aa: CAISDRDRGPFPYNEQFF
CDR3nt: TGTGCCATCAGTGATAGGGACAGGGGGCCTTTCCCCTACAATGAGCAGTTCTTC

d_gene: -
v_gene: TRBV5-1
abundance: many
j_gene: TRBJ2-2
CDR3aa: CASRRRAGVTGELFF
CDR3nt: TGCGCCAGCAGGAGGAGGGCCGGTGTCACCGGGGAGCTGTTTTTT

d_gene: -
v_gene: TRBV5-1
abundance: many
j_gene: TRBJ1-3
CDR3aa: CASSFREAGNTIYF
CDR3nt: TGCGCCAGCAGCTTTAGGGAGGCTGGAAACACCATATATTTT

d_gene: -
v_gene: TRBV5-5
abundance: many
j_gene: TRBJ2-1
CDR3aa: CASSLTTYNEQFF
CDR3nt: TGTGCCAGCAGCCTCACGACCTACAATGAGCAGTTCTTC

d_gene: -
v_gene: TRBV5-1
abundance: -
j_gene: TRBJ2-1
CDR3aa: CASSLATVEQFF
CDR3nt: TGCGCCAGCAGCTTGGCTACGGTAGAGCAGTTCTTC

d_gene: TRBD2
v_gene: TRBV4-3
abundance: few
j_gene: TRBJ2-3
CDR3aa: CASSQVLLADSTDTQYF
CDR3nt: TGCGCCAGCAGCCAAGTGCTGCTAGCGGATAGCACAGATACGCAGTATTTT

d_gene: -
v_gene: TRBV5-1
abundance: few
j_gene: TRBJ2-5
CDR3aa: CASSIGGETQYF
CDR3nt: TGCGCCAGCAGTATAGGCGGGGAGACCCAGTACTTC

d_gene: -
v_gene: TRBV7-8
abundance: many
j_gene: TRBJ2-1
CDR3aa: CASSSLTPYNEQFF
CDR3nt: TGTGCCAGCAGCTCCTTAACTCCTTACAATGAGCAGTTCTTC

d_gene: -
v_gene: TRBV29-1
abundance: many
j_gene: TRBJ1-3
CDR3aa: CSARKSSGNTIYF
CDR3nt: TGCAGCGCCCGTAAGAGCTCTGGAAACACCATATATTTT

d_gene: -
v_gene: TRBV4-1
abundance: many
j_gene: TRBJ2-1
CDR3aa: CASSQDYYNEQFF
CDR3nt: TGCGCCAGCAGCCAAGATTACTACAATGAGCAGTTCTTC

d_gene: -
v_gene: TRBV6-5
abundance: many
j_gene: TRBJ1-1
CDR3aa: CASSYSPGTNTEAFF
CDR3nt: TGTGCCAGCAGTTACTCGCCAGGAACGAACACTGAAGCTTTCTTT

d_gene: TRBD2
v_gene: TRBV6-2/TRBV6-3
abundance: -
j_gene: TRBJ2-2
CDR3aa: CASSPWRTSGGPHGELFF
CDR3nt: TGTGCCAGCAGTCCCTGGCGGACTAGCGGGGGCCCGCACGGGGAGCTGTTTTTT